The following is a T cell receptor (beta chain) sequence with its context. This sample is part of a study of blood T cell repertoires in COVID-19. At the level of the study: COVID-19 samples collected from the United States, Italy and Spain covered acute and convalescent phases. From T cells, B-cell-depleted T cells, or PBMCs came the material, which was cDNA or gDNA.

The CDR3 covers 16 residues. With V trimmed by 4 bases and J by 1 base, 7 bases remained unmatched. Germline V lookup: CDR1 SEHNR, CDR2 FQNEAQ (reference sequence). Authors' analysis steps: Reference gene primer amplification yielded estimated nucleated cell counts. Profiling relied on immunoSEQ multiplex PCR, and the TCRdb table lists in-frame clones only, not all of them. The DNA gave D and trimming, while V, J and clone size come from that table. Here the sample spans about 300,000 clones, about 85% being singletons. The chain has TRBV7-9 and TRBJ1-2, with 9 bases fitting TRBD1. Sequencing used peripheral blood. The receptor was isolated from a human donor in a cohort sampled during active COVID-19. The CDR3 region has the DNA TGTGCCAGCAGCTATTATGGACAGGGGTATAACTATGGCTACACCTTC. This translates into CASSYYGQGYNYGYTF.